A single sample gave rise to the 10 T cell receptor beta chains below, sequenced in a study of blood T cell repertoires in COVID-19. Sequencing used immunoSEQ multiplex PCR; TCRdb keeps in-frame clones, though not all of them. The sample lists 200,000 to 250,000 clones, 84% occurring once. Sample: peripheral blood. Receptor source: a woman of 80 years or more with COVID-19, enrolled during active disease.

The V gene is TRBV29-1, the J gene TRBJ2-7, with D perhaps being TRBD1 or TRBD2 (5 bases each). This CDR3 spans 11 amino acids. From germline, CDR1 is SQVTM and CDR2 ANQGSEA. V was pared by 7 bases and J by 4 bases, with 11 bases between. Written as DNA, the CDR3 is TGCAGCGCGGGACGGGAATACGAGCAGTACTTC. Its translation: CSAGREYEQYF.

The CDR3 protein is CASRSGQGSYEQYF. In DNA, the CDR3 is TGTGCCAGCAGGAGTGGACAGGGGTCCTACGAGCAGTACTTC. The chain uses TRBV28 and TRBJ2-7; 9 bases map to TRBD1. Trimming cost V 6 bases and J 1 base; bases outside gene matches: 4. The germline gives CDR1 MDHEN, CDR2 SYDVKM. The CDR3 loop spans 14 amino acids.

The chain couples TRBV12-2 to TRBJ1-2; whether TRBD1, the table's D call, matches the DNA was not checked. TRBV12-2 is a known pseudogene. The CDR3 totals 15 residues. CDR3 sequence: CASRTYRGPNYGYTF. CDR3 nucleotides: TGTGCAAGTCGCACTTACAGGGGCCCGAACTATGGCTACACCTTC.

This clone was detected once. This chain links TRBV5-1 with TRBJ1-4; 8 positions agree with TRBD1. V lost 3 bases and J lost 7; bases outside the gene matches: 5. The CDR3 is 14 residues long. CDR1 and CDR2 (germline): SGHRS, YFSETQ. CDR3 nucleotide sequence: TGCGCCAGCAGCTCGGGACAGGAGGGTGAAAAACTGTTTTTT. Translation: CASSSGQEGEKLFF.

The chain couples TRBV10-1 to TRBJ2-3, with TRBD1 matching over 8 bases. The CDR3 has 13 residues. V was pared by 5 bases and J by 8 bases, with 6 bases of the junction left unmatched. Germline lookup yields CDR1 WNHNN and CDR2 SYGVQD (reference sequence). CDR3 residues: CASSRGQETTQYF. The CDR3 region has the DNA TGCGCCAGCAGTCGGGGACAGGAGACTACGCAGTATTTT.

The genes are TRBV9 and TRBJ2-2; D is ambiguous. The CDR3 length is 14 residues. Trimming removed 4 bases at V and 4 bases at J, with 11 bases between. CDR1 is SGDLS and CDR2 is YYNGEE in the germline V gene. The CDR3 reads CASSPTGGTGELFF. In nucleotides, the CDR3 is TGTGCCAGCAGCCCCACGGGTGGCACCGGGGAGCTGTTTTTT.

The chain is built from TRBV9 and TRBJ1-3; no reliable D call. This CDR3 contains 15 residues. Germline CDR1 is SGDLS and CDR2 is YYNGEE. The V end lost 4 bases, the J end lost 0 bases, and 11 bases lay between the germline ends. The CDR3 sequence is CASSPNRVSGNTIYF. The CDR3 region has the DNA TGTGCCAGCAGCCCCAACAGAGTCTCTGGAAACACCATATATTTT.

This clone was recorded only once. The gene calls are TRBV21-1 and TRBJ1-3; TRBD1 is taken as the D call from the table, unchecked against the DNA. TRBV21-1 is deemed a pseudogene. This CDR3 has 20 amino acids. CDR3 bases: TGTGCCAGCAGCAAAATGGACAGGGAACGAGGAGGAGGCTCTGGAAACACCATATATTTT. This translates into CASSKMDRERGGGSGNTIYF.

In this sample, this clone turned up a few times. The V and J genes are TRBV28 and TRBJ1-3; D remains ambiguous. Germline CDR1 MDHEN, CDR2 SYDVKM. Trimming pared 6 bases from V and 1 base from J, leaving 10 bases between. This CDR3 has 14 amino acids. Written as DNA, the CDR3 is TGTGCCAGCAGACCGCAACGGTCTGGAAACACCATATATTTT. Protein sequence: CASRPQRSGNTIYF.

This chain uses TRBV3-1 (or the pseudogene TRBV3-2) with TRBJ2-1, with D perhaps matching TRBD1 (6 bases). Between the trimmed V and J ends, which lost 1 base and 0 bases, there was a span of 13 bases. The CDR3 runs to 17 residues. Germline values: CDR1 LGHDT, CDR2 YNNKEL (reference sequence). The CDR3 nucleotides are TGTGCCAGCAGCCAAGGTCCAGGGGTGAGCTCCTACAATGAGCAGTTCTTC. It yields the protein CASSQGPGVSSYNEQFF.